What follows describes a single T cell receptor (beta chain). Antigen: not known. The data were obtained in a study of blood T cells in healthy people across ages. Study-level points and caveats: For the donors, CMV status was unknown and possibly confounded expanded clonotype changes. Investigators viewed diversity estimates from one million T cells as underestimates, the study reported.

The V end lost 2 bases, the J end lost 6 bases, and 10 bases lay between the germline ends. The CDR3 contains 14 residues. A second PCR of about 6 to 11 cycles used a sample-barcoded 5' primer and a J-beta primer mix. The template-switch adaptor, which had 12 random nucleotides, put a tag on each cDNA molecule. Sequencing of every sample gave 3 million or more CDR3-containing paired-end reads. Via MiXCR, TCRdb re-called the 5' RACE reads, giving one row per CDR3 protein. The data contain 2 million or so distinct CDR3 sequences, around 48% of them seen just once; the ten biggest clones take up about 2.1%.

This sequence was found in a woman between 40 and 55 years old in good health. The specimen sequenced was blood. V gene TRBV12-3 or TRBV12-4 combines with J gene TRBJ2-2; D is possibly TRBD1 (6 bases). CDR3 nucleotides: TGTGCCAGCAGTTTAACAAACAGGGCCGGGGAGCTGTTTTTT. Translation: CASSLTNRAGELFF.